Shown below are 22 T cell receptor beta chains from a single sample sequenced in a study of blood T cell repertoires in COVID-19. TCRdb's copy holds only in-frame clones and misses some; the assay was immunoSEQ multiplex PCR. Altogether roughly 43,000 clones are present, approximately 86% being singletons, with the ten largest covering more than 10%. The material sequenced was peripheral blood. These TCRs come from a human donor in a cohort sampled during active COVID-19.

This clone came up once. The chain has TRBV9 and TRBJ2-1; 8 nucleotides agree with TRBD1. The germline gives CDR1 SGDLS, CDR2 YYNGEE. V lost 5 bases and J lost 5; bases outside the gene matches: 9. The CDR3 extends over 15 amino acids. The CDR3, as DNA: TGTGCCAGCAGACCCCCAGGGGGCCTAAACAATGAGCAGTTCTTC. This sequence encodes CASRPPGGLNNEQFF.

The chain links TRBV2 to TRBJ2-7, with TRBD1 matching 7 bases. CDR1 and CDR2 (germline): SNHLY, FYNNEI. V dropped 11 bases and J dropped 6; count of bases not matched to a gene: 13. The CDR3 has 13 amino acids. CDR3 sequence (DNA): TGTGCCGGCCAGACAGGGTTGGCACCCGAGCAGTACTTC. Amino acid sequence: CAGQTGLAPEQYF.

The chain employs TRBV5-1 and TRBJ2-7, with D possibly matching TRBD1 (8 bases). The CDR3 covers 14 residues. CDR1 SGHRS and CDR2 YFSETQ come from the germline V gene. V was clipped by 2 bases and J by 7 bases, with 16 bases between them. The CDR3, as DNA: TGCGCCAGCAGCTTACGAACAGGGGGGGATGAGCAGTACTTC. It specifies CASSLRTGGDEQYF. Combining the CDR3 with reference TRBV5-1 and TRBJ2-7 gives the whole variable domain KAGVTQTPRYLIKTRGQQVTLSCSPISGHRSVSWYQQTPGQGLQFLFEYFSETQRNKGNFPGRFSGRQFSNSRSEMNVSTLELGDSALYLCASSLRTGGDEQYFGPGTRLTVT.

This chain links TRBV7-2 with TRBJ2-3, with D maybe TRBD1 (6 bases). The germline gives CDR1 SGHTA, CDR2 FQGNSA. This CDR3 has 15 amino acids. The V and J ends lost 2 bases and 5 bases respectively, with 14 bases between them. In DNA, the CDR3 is TGTGCCAGCAGCTTAAGACGGGTAGGGGGAGATACGCAGTATTTT. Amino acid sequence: CASSLRRVGGDTQYF.

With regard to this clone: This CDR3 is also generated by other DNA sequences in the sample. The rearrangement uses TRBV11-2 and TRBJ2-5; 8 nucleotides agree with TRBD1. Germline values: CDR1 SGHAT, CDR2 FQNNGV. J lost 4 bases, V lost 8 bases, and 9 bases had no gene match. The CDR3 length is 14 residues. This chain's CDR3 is CASAGQGARETQYF. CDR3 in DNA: TGTGCCAGCGCAGGGCAGGGGGCGAGAGAGACCCAGTACTTC.

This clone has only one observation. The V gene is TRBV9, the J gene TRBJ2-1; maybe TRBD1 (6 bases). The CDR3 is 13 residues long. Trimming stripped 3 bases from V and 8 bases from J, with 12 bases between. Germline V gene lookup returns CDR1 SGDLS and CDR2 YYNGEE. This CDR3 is CASSAGAWHEQFF. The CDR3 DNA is TGTGCCAGCAGCGCAGGGGCGTGGCATGAGCAGTTCTTC.

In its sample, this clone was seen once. The CDR3 region has the DNA TGTGCCAGCAGTCACGACATCCCGGGACAGGCGACCTCTGGAAACACCATATATTTT. This encodes CASSHDIPGQATSGNTIYF. J is TRBJ1-3 and V is TRBV6-6; 8 bases fit TRBD1. The J segment lost 0 bases and the V segment lost 5 bases, leaving 15 bases of the junction unmatched. CDR1 is MNHNY and CDR2 is SVGAGI in the germline V gene (reference sequence). The CDR3 runs to 19 residues.

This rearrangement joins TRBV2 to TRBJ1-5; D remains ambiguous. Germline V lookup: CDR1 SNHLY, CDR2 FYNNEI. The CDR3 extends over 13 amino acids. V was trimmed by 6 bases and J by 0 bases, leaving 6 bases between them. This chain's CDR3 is CASSQDSNQPQHF. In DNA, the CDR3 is TGTGCCAGCAGCCAGGATAGCAATCAGCCCCAGCATTTT.

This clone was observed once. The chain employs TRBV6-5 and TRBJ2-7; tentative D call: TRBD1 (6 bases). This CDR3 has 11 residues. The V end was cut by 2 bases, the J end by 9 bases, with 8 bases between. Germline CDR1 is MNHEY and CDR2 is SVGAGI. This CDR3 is CASSYQGRQYF. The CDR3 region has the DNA TGTGCCAGCAGTTACCAGGGGAGGCAGTACTTC.

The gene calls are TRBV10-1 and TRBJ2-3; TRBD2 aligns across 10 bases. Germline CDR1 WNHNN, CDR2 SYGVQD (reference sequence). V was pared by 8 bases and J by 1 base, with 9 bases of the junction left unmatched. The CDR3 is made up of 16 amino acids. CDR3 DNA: TGCGCCAGCCCTCAGGCTAGCGGGGGCCGCACAGATACGCAGTATTTT. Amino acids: CASPQASGGRTDTQYF.

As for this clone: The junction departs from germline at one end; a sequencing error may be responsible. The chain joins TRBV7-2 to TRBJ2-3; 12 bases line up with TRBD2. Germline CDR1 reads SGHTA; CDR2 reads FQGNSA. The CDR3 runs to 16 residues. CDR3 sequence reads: CASSLAGGPSTDTQYF. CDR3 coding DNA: TGTGCCAGCAGCCTAGCGGGGGGGCCTAGCACAGATACGCAGTATTTT.

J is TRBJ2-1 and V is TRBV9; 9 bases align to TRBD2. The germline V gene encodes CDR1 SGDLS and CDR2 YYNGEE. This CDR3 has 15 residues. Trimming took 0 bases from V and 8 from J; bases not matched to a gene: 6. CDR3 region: CASSVGRGGRHEQFF. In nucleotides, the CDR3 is TGTGCCAGCAGCGTAGGGCGGGGGGGCCGTCATGAGCAGTTCTTC. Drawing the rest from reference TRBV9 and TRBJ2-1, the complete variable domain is DSGVTQTPKHLITATGQRVTLRCSPRSGDLSVYWYQQSLDQGLQFLIQYYNGEERAKGNILERFSAQQFPDLHSELNLSSLELGDSALYFCASSVGRGGRHEQFFGPGTRLTVL.

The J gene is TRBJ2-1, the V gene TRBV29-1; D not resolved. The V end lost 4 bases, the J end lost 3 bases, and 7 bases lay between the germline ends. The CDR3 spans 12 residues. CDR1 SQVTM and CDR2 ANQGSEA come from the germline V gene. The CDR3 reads CSVGAGYNEQFF. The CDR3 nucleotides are TGCAGCGTTGGGGCAGGCTACAATGAGCAGTTCTTC.

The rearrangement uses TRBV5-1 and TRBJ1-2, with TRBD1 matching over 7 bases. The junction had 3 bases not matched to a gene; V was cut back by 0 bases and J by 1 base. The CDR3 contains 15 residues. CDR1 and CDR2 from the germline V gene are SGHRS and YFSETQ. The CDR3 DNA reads TGCGCCAGCAGCTTGGACGGGACAGATAACTATGGCTACACCTTC. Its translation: CASSLDGTDNYGYTF.

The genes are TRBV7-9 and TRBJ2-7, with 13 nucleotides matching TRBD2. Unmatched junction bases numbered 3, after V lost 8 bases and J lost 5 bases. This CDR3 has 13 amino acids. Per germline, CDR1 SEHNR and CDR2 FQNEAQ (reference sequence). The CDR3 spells CASGTSGDHEQYF. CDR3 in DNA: TGTGCCAGCGGGACTAGCGGGGACCACGAGCAGTACTTC.

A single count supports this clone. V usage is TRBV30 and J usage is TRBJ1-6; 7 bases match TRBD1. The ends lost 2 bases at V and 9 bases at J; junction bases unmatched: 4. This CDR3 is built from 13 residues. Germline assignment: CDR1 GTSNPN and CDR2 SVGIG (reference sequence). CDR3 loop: CAWSRQGGSPLHF. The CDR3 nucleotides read TGTGCCTGGAGTCGACAGGGTGGTTCACCCCTCCACTTT. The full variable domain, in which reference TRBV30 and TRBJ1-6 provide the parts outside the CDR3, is SQTIHQWPATLVQPVGSPLSLECTVEGTSNPNLYWYRQAAGRGLQLLFYSVGIGQISSEVPQNLSASRPQDRQFILSSKKLLLSDSGFYLCAWSRQGGSPLHFGNGTRLTVT.

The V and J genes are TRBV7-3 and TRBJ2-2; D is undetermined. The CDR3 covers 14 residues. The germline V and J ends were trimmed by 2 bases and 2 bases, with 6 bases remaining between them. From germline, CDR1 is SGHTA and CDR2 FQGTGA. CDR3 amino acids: CASSLGRNTGELFF. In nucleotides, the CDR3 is TGTGCCAGCAGCTTAGGCAGAAACACCGGGGAGCTGTTTTTT. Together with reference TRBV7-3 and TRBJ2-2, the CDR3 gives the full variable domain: GAGVSQTPSNKVTEKGKYVELRCDPISGHTALYWYRQSLGQGPEFLIYFQGTGAADDSGLPNDRFFAVRPEGSVSTLKIQRTERGDSAVYLCASSLGRNTGELFFGEGSRLTVL.

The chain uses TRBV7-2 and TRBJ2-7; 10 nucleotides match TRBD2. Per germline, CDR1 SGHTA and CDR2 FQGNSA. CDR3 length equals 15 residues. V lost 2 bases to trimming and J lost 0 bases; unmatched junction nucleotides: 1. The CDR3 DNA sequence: TGTGCCAGCAGCTTACAGCGGGGGGGCTCCTACGAGCAGTACTTC. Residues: CASSLQRGGSYEQYF.

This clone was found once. The CDR3 is CASSSRQDLRPLHF. DNA of the CDR3: TGTGCCAGTAGTTCAAGACAGGACCTCAGGCCCCTCCACTTT. The gene calls are TRBV19 and TRBJ1-6; D is possibly TRBD1 (6 bases). Germline CDR1 LNHDA, CDR2 SQIVND (reference sequence). The CDR3 loop spans 14 amino acids. Trimming pared 5 bases from V and 13 bases from J, leaving 18 bases between.

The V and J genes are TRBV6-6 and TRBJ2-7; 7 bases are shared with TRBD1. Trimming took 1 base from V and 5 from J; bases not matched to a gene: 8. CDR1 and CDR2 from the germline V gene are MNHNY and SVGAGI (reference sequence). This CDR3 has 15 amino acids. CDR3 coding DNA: TGTGCCAGCAGTTACTTAGGGCAGGGGGTTAACGAGCAGTACTTC. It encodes CASSYLGQGVNEQYF.

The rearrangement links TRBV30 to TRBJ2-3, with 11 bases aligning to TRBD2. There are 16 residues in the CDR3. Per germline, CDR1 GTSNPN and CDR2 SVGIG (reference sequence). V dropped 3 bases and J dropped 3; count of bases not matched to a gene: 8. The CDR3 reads CAWRLAGAVMTDTQYF. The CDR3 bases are TGTGCCTGGAGACTAGCGGGGGCGGTGATGACAGATACGCAGTATTTT.

The CDR3 region is CASSEGGLAIYNEQFF. The CDR3 DNA is TGTGCCAGCAGTGAAGGAGGACTAGCAATCTACAATGAGCAGTTCTTC. The V call is TRBV2, the J call TRBJ2-1; 8 nucleotides agree with TRBD2. The germline V gene has CDR1 SNHLY and CDR2 FYNNEI. V lost 1 base to trimming and J lost 3 bases; unmatched junction nucleotides: 5. There are 16 residues in the CDR3. The whole variable domain, filled in from reference TRBV2 and TRBJ2-1, reads EPEVTQTPSHQVTQMGQEVILRCVPISNHLYFYWYRQILGQKVEFLVSFYNNEISEKSEIFDDQFSVERPDGSNFTLKIRSTKLEDSAMYFCASSEGGLAIYNEQFFGPGTRLTVL.